This T cell receptor beta chain is from a study of early T cells in non-severe SARS-CoV-2 infection (dated by TCRdb to about 2021). About the investigation overall: TCR sequencing used bulk RNA from unsorted whole blood, so alpha and beta chains could not be paired. What the study reported, not specific to this receptor: VDJdb matching was skewed toward anti-spike CD8 responses and likely underestimated virus-specific expansions, missing private and CD4 specificities.

Libraries were built with 5' RACE. The instrument was a NextSeq 500. In the TCR library protocol, unique molecular identifiers were attached to individual cDNA molecules to correct for PCR bias and sequencing error. TCR alpha and beta chains were both sequenced, and the abundances of alpha and beta sequences in each sample were closely correlated with each other. In the authors' own workflow: Decombinator V4 was used to annotate TCR sequences for V gene, J gene and CDR3. TCRs were defined as expanded if a significant change between any two time points was detected under a Poisson model with p below 0.0001. TCR abundances were normalised to the total number of TCRs sequenced per sample and were expressed as counts per million. VDJdb, accessed 1 November 2021, was searched for CMV, EBV and SARS-CoV-2 annotated TCRs, excluding TCRs annotated for multiple antigens. TCRdb reanalyzed the raw reads on its own, using fastp at Q25 for trimming and MiXCR for clone calling, and kept in-frame beta chains. Each CDR3 protein appears once, grouped with its most common genes and DNA. These V and J calls originate from TCRdb's pipeline instead of the authors' own analysis. This sample gives 65,000 to 70,000 distinct CDR3 sequences in total; approximately 10% of them show up just once. The ten largest account for 6.4% of the sample.

Set within a cohort of healthcare workers in London, UK, this nested case-control study involved weekly PCR testing of nasopharyngeal swabs along with blood sampling. Between 23 and 31 March 2020, the week of the UK lockdown, healthcare workers were enrolled and then followed up weekly for as long as 16 weeks. There are many counts of this clonotype. Its antigen target is currently unknown. Base qualities are not provided; no much larger clone lies one nucleotide away. Material for sequencing was whole blood. The sequence was collected from an adult who was a healthcare worker with PCR-confirmed SARS-CoV-2 infection or an uninfected control (not recorded which).

The CDR3 region has the sequence CAWSPTVNTDTQYF. The base sequence is TGTGCCTGGAGTCCAACAGTGAACACAGATACGCAGTATTTT. The rearranged chain carries TRBV30 and TRBJ2-3, with no confident D gene call. V was cut back by 2 bases and J by 2 bases, leaving a gap of 11 bases between them. The CDR3 starts with the cysteine, ends with the phenylalanine, and has 14 residues. The kept DNA is CDR3 alone, 42 bases in frame from the first base. CDR1 and CDR2, per the germline V gene (reference sequence), are GTSNPN and SVGIG.